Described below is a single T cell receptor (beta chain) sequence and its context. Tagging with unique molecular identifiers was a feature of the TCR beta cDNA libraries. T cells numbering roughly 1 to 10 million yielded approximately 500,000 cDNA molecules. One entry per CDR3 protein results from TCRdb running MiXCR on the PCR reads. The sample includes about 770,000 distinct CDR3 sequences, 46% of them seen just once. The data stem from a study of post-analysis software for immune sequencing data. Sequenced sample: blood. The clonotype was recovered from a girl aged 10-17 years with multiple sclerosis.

CDR3 nucleotide sequence: TGTGCCACCAGTGATGCAGTGGGCACAGATACGCAGTATTTT. Its protein is CATSDAVGTDTQYF. The genes are TRBV24-1 and TRBJ2-3; D remains ambiguous. The CDR3 spans 14 residues. Trimming left V 3 bases short and J 1 base short, with 7 bases between. CDR1 and CDR2 (germline): KGHDR, SFDVKD.